The TCR beta chain under discussion was sequenced for a study of T cells after yellow fever vaccination. The wider study: SMART-Seq v4 Ultra Low Input served to prepare low-cell-number fractions. Study results and caveats: Abundant clonotypes from the bulk population could contaminate FACS-sorted repertoires.

This clonotype was observed at least ten times. The target antigen is unknown. The CDR3 covers 16 residues. CDR1 is MDHEN, CDR2 SYDVKM, per germline. Trimming cost V 2 bases and J 4 bases, with 17 bases left between them. 5'RACE template switching produced TCR cDNA carrying a universal primer site and UMIs. TCRdb used MiXCR to reprocess the 5' RACE reads, holding one entry per CDR3 protein. The sample holds under 250,000 distinct CDR3 sequences, 3% to 3.5% seen once. The sequenced sample was CD4+ T cells sorted from PBMCs, obtained 10 days after the yellow fever booster vaccination. This clonotype was obtained from a man aged 18 to 29 who received the YFV17D yellow fever vaccine. The J gene is TRBJ1-2, the V gene TRBV28; D may be TRBD1 (5 bases). CDR3 sequence (DNA): TGTGCCAGCAGTTTAAACTCACTCAGGGTGCTCTATGGCTACACCTTC. The encoded protein is CASSLNSLRVLYGYTF.